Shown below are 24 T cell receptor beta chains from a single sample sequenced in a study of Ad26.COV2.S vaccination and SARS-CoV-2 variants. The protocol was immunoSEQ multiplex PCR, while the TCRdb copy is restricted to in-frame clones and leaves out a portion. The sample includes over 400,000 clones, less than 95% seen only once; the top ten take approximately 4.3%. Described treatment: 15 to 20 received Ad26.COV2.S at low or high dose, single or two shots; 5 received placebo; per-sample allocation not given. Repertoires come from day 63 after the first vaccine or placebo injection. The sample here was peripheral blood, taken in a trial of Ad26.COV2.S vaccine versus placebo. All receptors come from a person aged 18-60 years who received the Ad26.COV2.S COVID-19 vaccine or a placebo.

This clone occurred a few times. CDR3 protein: CASARGSNYGYTF. As DNA, the CDR3 is TGTGCCAGCGCCAGGGGTTCGAACTATGGCTACACCTTC. The chain carries TRBV6-5 and TRBJ1-2, with a weak D call TRBD1 (6 bases). V shed 8 bases and J shed 2 bases, with 12 bases lying between them. The CDR3 contains 13 residues. Looked up from germline, CDR1 is MNHEY and CDR2 is SVGAGI.

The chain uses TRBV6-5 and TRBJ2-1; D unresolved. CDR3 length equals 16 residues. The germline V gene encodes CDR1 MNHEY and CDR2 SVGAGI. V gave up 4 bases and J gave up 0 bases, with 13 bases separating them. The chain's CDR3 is CASSWPTRYSYNEQFF. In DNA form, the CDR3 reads TGTGCCAGCAGTTGGCCGACACGATACTCCTACAATGAGCAGTTCTTC.

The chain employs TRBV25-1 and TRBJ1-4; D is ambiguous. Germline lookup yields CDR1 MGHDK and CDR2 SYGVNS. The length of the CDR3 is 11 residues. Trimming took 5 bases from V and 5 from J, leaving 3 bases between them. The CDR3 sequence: CASSPNEKLFF. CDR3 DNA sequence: TGTGCCAGCAGTCCCAATGAAAAACTGTTTTTT.

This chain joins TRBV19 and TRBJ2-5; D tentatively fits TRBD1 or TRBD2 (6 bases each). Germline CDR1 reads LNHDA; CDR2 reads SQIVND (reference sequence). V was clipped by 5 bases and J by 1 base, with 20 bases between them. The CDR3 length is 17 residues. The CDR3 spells CASSVGVGGDLQETQYF. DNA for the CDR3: TGTGCCAGTAGTGTAGGCGTGGGGGGCGACCTCCAAGAGACCCAGTACTTC.

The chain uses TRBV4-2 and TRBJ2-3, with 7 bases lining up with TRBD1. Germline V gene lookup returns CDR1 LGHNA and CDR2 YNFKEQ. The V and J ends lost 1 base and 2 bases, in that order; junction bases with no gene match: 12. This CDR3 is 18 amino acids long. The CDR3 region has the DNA TGTGCCAGCAGCCAAGCTGGTTTACAGGGGATTTACACAGATACGCAGTATTTT. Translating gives CASSQAGLQGIYTDTQYF.

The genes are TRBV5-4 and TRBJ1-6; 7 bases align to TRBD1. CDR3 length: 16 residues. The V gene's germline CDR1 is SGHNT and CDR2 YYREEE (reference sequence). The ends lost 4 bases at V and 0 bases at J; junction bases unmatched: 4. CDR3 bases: TGTGCCAGCAGCCCGGACAGGAGCTCCTATAATTCACCCCTCCACTTT. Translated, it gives CASSPDRSSYNSPLHF. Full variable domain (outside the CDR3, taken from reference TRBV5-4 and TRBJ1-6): ETGVTQSPTHLIKTRGQQVTLRCSSQSGHNTVSWYQQALGQGPQFIFQYYREEENGRGNFPPRFSGLQFPNYSSELNVNALELDDSALYLCASSPDRSSYNSPLHFGNGTRLTVT.

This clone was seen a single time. The CDR3 DNA reads as TGCAGCGCTTCATCTAGAGGCGGGGCCAACGTCCTGACTTTC. This sequence encodes CSASSRGGANVLTF. V and J are TRBV29-1 and TRBJ2-6; D is ambiguous. The CDR3 contains 14 residues. V lost 7 bases and J lost 4, with 14 bases in between. Germline-derived CDR1 and CDR2 are SQVTM and ANQGSEA.

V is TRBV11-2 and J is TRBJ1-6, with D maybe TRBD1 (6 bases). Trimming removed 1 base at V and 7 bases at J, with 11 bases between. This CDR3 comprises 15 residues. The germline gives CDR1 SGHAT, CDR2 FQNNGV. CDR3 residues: CASSLVTGSNSPLHF. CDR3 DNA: TGTGCCAGCAGCTTAGTAACAGGGAGCAATTCACCCCTCCACTTT.

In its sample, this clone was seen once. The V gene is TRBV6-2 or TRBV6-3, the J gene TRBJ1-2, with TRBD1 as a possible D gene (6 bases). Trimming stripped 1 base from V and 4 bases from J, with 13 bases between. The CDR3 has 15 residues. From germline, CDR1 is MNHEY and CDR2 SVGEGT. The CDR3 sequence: CASSYFYRVLYGYTF. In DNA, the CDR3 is TGTGCCAGCAGTTACTTCTACAGGGTACTCTATGGCTACACCTTC.

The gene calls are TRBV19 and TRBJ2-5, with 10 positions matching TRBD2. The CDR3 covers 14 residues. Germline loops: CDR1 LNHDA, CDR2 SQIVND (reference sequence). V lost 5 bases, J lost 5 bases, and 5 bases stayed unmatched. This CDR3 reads CASSETSGIETQYF. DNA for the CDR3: TGTGCCAGTAGTGAAACTAGCGGGATTGAGACCCAGTACTTC.

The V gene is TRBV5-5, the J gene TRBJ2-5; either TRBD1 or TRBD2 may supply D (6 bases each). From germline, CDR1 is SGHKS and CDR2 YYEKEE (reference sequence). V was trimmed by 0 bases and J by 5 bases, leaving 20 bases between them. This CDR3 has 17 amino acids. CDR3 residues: CASSLAGLQGGMETQYF. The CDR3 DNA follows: TGTGCCAGCAGCTTGGCCGGTTTACAGGGAGGTATGGAGACCCAGTACTTC.

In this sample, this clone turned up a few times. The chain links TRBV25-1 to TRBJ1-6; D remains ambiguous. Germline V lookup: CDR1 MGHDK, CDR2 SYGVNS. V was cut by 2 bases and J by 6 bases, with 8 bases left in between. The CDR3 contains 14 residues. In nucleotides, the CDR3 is TGTGCCAGCAGTGAAAGGGCAACTAATTCACCCCTCCACTTT. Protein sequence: CASSERATNSPLHF.

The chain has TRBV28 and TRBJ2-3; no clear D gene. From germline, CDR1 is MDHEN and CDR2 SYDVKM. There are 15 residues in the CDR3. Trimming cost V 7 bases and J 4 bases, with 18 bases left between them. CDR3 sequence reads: CASKDGSTNADTQYF. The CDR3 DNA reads TGTGCCAGCAAAGATGGGTCTACTAACGCAGATACGCAGTATTTT.

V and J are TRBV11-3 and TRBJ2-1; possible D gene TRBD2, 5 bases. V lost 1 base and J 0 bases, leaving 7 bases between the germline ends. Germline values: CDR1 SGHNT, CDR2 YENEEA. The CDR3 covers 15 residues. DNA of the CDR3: TGTGCCAGCAGCTTAGGAGGGTACTCCTACAATGAGCAGTTCTTC. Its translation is CASSLGGYSYNEQFF.

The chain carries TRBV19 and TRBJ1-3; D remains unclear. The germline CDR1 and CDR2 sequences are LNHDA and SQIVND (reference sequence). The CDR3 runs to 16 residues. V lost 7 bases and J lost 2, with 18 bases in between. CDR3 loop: CASTSAPPTTGNTIYF. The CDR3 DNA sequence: TGTGCCAGTACCTCTGCTCCCCCGACAACTGGAAACACCATATATTTT.

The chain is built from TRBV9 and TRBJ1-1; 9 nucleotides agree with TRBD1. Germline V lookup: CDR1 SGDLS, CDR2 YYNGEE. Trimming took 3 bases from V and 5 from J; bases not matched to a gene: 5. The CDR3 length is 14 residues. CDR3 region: CASSGYRGQTEAFF. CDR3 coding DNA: TGTGCCAGCAGCGGATACAGGGGGCAAACTGAAGCTTTCTTT.

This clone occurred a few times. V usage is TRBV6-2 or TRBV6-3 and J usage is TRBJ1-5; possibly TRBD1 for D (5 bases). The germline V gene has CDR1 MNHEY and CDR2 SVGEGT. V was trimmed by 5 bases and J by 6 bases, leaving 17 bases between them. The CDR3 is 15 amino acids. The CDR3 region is CASSPRQLGIQPQHF. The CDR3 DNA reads TGTGCCAGCAGTCCGAGACAGTTGGGAATTCAGCCCCAGCATTTT.

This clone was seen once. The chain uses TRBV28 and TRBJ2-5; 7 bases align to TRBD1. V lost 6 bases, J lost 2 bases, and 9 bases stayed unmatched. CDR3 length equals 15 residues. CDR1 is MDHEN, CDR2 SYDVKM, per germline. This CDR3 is CASRPDRAIQETQYF. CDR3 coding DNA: TGTGCCAGCAGACCCGACAGGGCTATACAAGAGACCCAGTACTTC.

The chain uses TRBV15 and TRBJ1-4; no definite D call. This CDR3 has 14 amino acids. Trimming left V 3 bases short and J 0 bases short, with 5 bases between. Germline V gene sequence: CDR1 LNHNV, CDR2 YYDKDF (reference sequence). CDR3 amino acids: CATSSHATNEKLFF. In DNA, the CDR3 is TGTGCCACCAGCAGCCACGCAACTAATGAAAAACTGTTTTTT.

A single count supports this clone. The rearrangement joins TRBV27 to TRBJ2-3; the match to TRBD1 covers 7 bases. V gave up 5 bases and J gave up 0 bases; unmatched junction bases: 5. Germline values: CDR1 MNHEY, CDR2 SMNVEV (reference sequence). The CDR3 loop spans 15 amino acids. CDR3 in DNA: TGTGCCAGCAGTCCCCGACAGGGTAGCACAGATACGCAGTATTTT. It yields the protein CASSPRQGSTDTQYF.

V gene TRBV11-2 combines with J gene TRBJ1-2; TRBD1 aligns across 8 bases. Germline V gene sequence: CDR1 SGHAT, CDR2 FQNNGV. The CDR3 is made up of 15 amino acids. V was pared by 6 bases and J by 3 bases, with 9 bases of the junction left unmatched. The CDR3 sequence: CASSQGQVPHYGYTF. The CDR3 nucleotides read TGTGCCAGCAGTCAGGGACAGGTACCCCACTATGGCTACACCTTC. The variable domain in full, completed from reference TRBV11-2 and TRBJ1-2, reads EAGVAQSPRYKIIEKRQSVAFWCNPISGHATLYWYQQILGQGPKLLIQFQNNGVVDDSQLPKDRFSAERLKGVDSTLKIQPAKLEDSAVYLCASSQGQVPHYGYTFGSGTRLTVV.

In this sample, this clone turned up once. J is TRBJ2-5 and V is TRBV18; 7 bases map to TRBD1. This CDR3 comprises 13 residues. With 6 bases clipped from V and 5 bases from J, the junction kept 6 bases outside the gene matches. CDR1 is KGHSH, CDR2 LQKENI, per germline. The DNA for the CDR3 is TGTGCCAGCTCCCTCTCCAGGGGGGAGACCCAGTACTTC. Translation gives CASSLSRGETQYF.

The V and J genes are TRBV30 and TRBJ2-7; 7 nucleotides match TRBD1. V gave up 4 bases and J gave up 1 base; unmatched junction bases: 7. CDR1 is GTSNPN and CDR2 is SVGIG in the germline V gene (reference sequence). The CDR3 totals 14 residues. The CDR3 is CAWKKTGWSYEQYF. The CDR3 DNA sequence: TGTGCCTGGAAGAAGACAGGGTGGTCCTACGAGCAGTACTTC.

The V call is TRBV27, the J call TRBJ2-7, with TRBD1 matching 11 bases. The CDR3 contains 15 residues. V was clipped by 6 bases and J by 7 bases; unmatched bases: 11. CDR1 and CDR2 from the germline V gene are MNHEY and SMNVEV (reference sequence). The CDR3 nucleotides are TGTGCCAGCAGCGACCAGGACAGGGGGCGCGGGGAGCAGTACTTC. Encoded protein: CASSDQDRGRGEQYF.